These 18 T cell receptor beta chains share one sample of origin, sequenced in a study of molecular identifiers for immune sequencing clone quantification. TCRdb analysed the PCR reads with MiXCR anew, one entry per CDR3 protein. Here the sample spans 60,000 to 70,000 distinct CDR3 sequences, around 18% being singletons. Sequencing input: naive CD8+ T cells from blood, with Jurkat cell RNA spiked in. Subset defined: FACS-sorted CD8+CD4-CCR7+CD45RA+ naive T cells. These receptor sequences come from a human donor in good health. Some libraries in this study had Jurkat cell RNA spiked in.

V is TRBV4-1 and J is TRBJ2-7; 9 nucleotides align to TRBD2. This CDR3 spans 15 amino acids. CDR1 and CDR2 from the germline V gene are MGHRA and YSYEKL. With 2 bases clipped from V and 6 bases from J, the junction kept 8 bases outside the gene matches. The CDR3 DNA reads as TGCGCCAGCAGCCAATCCGGGACTAGCCTAAGCGAGCAGTACTTC. Translating it yields CASSQSGTSLSEQYF.

This clonotype was picked up many times. The V and J genes are TRBV3-1 and TRBJ1-5; D might be TRBD1 (5 bases). V was cut by 4 bases and J by 10 bases, with 17 bases left in between. CDR1 LGHDT and CDR2 YNNKEL come from the germline V gene (reference sequence). The CDR3 extends over 14 amino acids. The CDR3 DNA sequence: TGTGCCAGCAGCCCATGGGGCAGTATCGAACCCCAGCATTTT. Encoded protein: CASSPWGSIEPQHF.

This clonotype has a count of ten or more. One end of the junction varies from germline; a read error may be responsible. The chain is built from TRBV7-9 and TRBJ2-7; maybe TRBD1 (5 bases). Per germline, CDR1 SEHNR and CDR2 FQNEAQ (reference sequence). This CDR3 has 14 residues. In DNA form, the CDR3 reads TGTGCCAGTAGCTATACAGGTTACTCCTACGAGCAGTACTTC. This codes for CASSYTGYSYEQYF.

This clonotype was observed a few times. The V gene is TRBV19, the J gene TRBJ1-5; D gene uncertain. V lost 4 bases and J 4 bases, leaving 17 bases between the germline ends. Germline loops: CDR1 LNHDA, CDR2 SQIVND (reference sequence). The CDR3 consists of 16 residues. This chain's CDR3 is CASSKDQEAPNQPQHF. Here the CDR3 DNA reads TGTGCCAGTAGTAAGGACCAGGAGGCTCCTAATCAGCCCCAGCATTTT.

This chain uses TRBV2 with TRBJ2-1; TRBD1 matches 8 bases. Germline V CDR1 and CDR2: SNHLY, FYNNEI. The CDR3 totals 16 residues. J gave up 12 bases and V 0 bases, and 13 bases lay outside the gene matches. The CDR3, as DNA: TGTGCCAGCAGTGAAGCGCTGGGGCAGGGGGCGGATGGGCAGTTCTTC. Residues: CASSEALGQGADGQFF.

This clonotype is judged medium-sized. The rearrangement uses TRBV4-1 and TRBJ2-2, with TRBD2 identical over 8 bases. Germline V gives CDR1 MGHRA, CDR2 YSYEKL. The CDR3 extends over 17 amino acids. V shed 5 bases and J 1 base; nucleotides not matched to a gene: 9. CDR3 in DNA: TGCGCCAGCAGCGTTCGAGGACTAGCCCAGAACACCGGGGAGCTGTTTTTT. It translates to CASSVRGLAQNTGELFF.

The chain has TRBV27 and TRBJ2-7, with D tentatively TRBD1 (5 bases). Germline values: CDR1 MNHEY, CDR2 SMNVEV (reference sequence). The CDR3 totals 12 residues. V lost 5 bases to trimming and J lost 3 bases, with 8 bases between them. CDR3 loop: CASSQGVYEQYF. The CDR3 DNA follows: TGTGCCAGCAGTCAAGGGGTCTACGAGCAGTACTTC.

In the case of this clonotype: This may come from a read error, since a much larger clone is one base off. The chain employs TRBV20-1 and TRBJ2-2; D is possibly TRBD2 (6 bases). CDR1 and CDR2 (germline): DFQATT, SNEGSKA (reference sequence). The CDR3 extends over 16 amino acids. CDR3 nucleotide sequence: TGCGGTGCTAGAGATATCGAGACTAGAGGCACCGGGGAGCTGTTTTTT. Translated, it gives CGARDIETRGTGELFF.

This clonotype was observed many times. This chain connects TRBV6-1 to TRBJ1-1; TRBD1 agrees at 7 bases. From germline, CDR1 is MNHNS and CDR2 SASEGT. V gave up 5 bases and J gave up 2 bases; unmatched junction bases: 5. The CDR3 covers 14 residues. CDR3 protein: CASSWNRGNTEAFF. In DNA form, the CDR3 reads TGTGCCAGCAGTTGGAACAGGGGAAACACTGAAGCTTTCTTT.

About this clonotype itself: This may stem from a read error, because a much larger clone lies one nucleotide away. The J gene is TRBJ2-5, the V gene TRBV7-9; a weak D match, TRBD1 (7 bases). This CDR3 region has 12 residues. CDR1 is SEHNR, CDR2 FQNEAQ, per germline (reference sequence). The chain's CDR3 is CAGSFTGEREYF. The DNA of the CDR3 is TGTGCCGGCAGCTTCACAGGGGAGCGGGAGTACTTC.

The chain uses TRBV29-1 and TRBJ2-1, with 8 bases lining up with TRBD2. The J segment lost 8 bases and the V segment lost 4 bases, leaving 10 bases of the junction unmatched. The CDR3 runs 14 residues. CDR1 is SQVTM, CDR2 ANQGSEA, per germline. This CDR3 reads CSVGLAGFFYEQFF. The CDR3 DNA sequence: TGCAGCGTTGGGCTAGCGGGTTTTTTTTATGAGCAGTTCTTC.

This clonotype was found many times. The CDR3 sequence is CASSYAGGRLVETQYF. Here the CDR3 DNA reads TGTGCCAGCAGTTACGCGGGAGGCCGCCTTGTGGAGACCCAGTACTTC. The chain recombines TRBV27 with TRBJ2-5; TRBD2 agrees at 8 bases. J lost 5 bases, V lost 4 bases, and 12 bases had no gene match. The CDR3 runs 16 residues. Germline V gene data show CDR1 as MNHEY and CDR2 as SMNVEV (reference sequence).

This clonotype was counted at least ten times. The genes are TRBV2 and TRBJ1-1; D ambiguous. Germline values: CDR1 SNHLY, CDR2 FYNNEI. V lost 5 bases and J lost 5, with 12 bases in between. This CDR3 contains 13 residues. The CDR3 is CASSRRVGTEAFF. The CDR3 DNA sequence: TGTGCCAGCAGTCGCCGCGTCGGAACTGAAGCTTTCTTT.

As to this clonotype: A much larger clonotype is one base distant, so this may be a read error. This CDR3 fails to terminate in the conserved phenylalanine or tryptophan, so it likely reflects a read error. The chain couples TRBV24-1 to TRBJ2-3; 7 bases line up with TRBD1. Losses at the gene ends were 10 bases for V and 0 bases for J; bases not matched to a gene: 3. This CDR3 is built from 13 residues. Germline CDR1 is KGHDR and CDR2 is SFDVKD. In nucleotides, the CDR3 is TGTGCCACTTGGGACAGTAGCACAGATACGCAGTATTAT. Its protein product is CATWDSSTDTQYY.

This clonotype was counted at least ten times. The chain uses TRBV18 and TRBJ2-5; 7 bases align to TRBD2. J lost 9 bases, V lost 3 bases, and 13 bases had no gene match. In germline, CDR1 is KGHSH, CDR2 LQKENI. The CDR3 is 15 residues long. As DNA, the CDR3 is TGTGCCAGCTCACCCGAGCGGGACCCCCGGTGGGCCCAGTACTTC. This gives the protein CASSPERDPRWAQYF.

On this clonotype itself: A much larger clone lies one base from this, so it may be a read error. The CDR3 is CASSQGQGRDEQYF. CDR3 in DNA: TGCGCCAGCAGCCAAGGCCAGGGTAGGGACGAGCAGTACTTC. The chain links TRBV4-3 to TRBJ2-7; a weak D match, TRBD1 (5 bases). The CDR3 runs 14 residues. The germline gives CDR1 LGHNA, CDR2 YSLEER. The V gene lost 1 base and the J gene lost 5 bases, with 12 bases spanning the gap.

On this clonotype: A much larger clone differs from this one at a single base, so this may be a read error. The CDR3 bases are TGTGCCAGCAGCCAAGATCATCACACCGACGGGCCGACTGAAGCTCTCTTT. Protein product: CASSQDHHTDGPTEALF. The rearrangement joins TRBV4-2 to TRBJ1-1, with D unresolved. Germline-derived CDR1 and CDR2 are LGHNA and YNFKEQ. The CDR3 loop spans 17 amino acids.

This clonotype has a count of ten or more. CDR3 coding DNA: TGTGCCTGGACCACCTATGACGATGAGCAGTTCTTC. Translated: CAWTTYDDEQFF. The rearrangement uses TRBV30 and TRBJ2-1, with D unclear. The V end lost 4 bases, the J end lost 8 bases, and 12 bases lay between the germline ends. CDR3 length: 12 amino acids. The germline CDR1 and CDR2 sequences are GTSNPN and SVGIG (reference sequence).